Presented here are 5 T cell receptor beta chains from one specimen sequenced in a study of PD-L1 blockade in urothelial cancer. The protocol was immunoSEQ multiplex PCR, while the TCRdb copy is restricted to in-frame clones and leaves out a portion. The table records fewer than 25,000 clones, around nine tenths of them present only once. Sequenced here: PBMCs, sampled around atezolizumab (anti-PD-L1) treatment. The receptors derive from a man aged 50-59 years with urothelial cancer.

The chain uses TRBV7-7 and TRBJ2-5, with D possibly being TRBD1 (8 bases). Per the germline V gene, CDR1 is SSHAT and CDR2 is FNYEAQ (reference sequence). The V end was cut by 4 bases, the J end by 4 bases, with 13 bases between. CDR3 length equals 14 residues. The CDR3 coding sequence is TGTGCCAGCAGCTCCAACAGGGGGGGAGAGACCCAGTACTTC. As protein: CASSSNRGGETQYF. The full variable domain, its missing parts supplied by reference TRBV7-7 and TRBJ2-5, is GAGVSQSPRYKVTKRGQDVTLRCDPISSHATLYWYQQALGQGPEFLTYFNYEAQPDKSGLPSDRFSAERPEGSISTLTIQRTEQRDSAMYRCASSSNRGGETQYFGPGTRLLVL.

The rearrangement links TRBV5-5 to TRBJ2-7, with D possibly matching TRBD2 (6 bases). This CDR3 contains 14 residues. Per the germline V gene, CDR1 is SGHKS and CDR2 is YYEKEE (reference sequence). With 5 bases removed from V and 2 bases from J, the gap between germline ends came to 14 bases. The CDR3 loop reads CASRIAVGTYEQYF. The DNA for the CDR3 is TGTGCCAGCAGGATAGCGGTCGGCACCTACGAGCAGTACTTC.

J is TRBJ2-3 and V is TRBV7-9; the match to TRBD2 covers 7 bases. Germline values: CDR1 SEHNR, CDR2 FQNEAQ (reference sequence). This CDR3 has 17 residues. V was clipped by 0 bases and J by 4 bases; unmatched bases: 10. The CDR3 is CASSLAISVAGADTQYF. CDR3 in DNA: TGTGCCAGCAGCTTAGCTATTTCGGTGGCGGGGGCAGATACGCAGTATTTT.

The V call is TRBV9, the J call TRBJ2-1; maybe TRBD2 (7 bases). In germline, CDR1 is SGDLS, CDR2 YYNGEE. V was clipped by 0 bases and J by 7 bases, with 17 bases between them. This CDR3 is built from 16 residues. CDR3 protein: CASSVVGGGATNEQFF. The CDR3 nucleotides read TGTGCCAGCAGCGTAGTGGGTGGGGGGGCGACGAATGAGCAGTTCTTC.

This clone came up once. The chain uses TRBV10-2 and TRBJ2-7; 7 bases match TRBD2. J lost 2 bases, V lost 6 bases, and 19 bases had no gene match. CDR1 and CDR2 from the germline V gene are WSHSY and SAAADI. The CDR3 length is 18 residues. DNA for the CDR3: TGCGCCAGCAGGGGGGGGTGGGCTAGCCCTAACCCAGCCTACGAGCAGTACTTC. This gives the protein CASRGGWASPNPAYEQYF.